This T cell receptor (beta chain) appears in the sequencing data of a study of cytomegalovirus exposure and HLA in healthy donors. General observations from the study: The authors listed some 150 TCR beta chains as cytomegalovirus-associated. Presence/absence analyses treated sequencing depth as roughly uniform across donors.

After removal of 4 bases from V and 6 bases from J, the junction contained 9 bases not matched to a gene. Germline V gene data show CDR1 as SGHNT and CDR2 as YYREEE (reference sequence). The CDR3 totals 16 residues. A word on this clone: What it binds is not known.

Amplification used 60 Vbeta primers and 13 Jbeta primers. Profiled with immunoSEQ multiplex PCR; TCRdb holds only in-frame clones, not every one. In the table there are about 97,000 clones, 70% to 75% of which are singletons. The origin of this receptor is a man aged 35 to 55 in good health and CMV-seronegative. Input material: PBMCs. The gene calls are TRBV5-4 and TRBJ1-6, with 8 bases identical to TRBD1. This CDR3 reads CASSLGQGEPNSPLHF. CDR3 nucleotide sequence: TGTGCCAGCAGCCTTGGACAGGGTGAGCCTAATTCACCCCTCCACTTT.